This T cell receptor (beta chain) was captured in a study of blood T cell repertoires in COVID-19. Across the whole study: Sites across the United States, Italy and Spain contributed samples from acute and convalescent COVID-19. Sample material is recorded as cDNA or gDNA derived from T cells, B-cell-depleted T cells, or PBMCs.

The junction had 19 bases not matched to a gene; V was cut back by 7 bases and J by 14 bases. Germline V gives CDR1 SQVTM, CDR2 ANQGSEA. The CDR3 covers 15 residues. As processed by the authors: Quantification of nucleated cells was approximated via reference gene primer amplification. Data came from immunoSEQ multiplex PCR; TCRdb stores just in-frame clones and leaves some out. Clone size and V and J calls were adopted from that table, with D and trimming inferred from the DNA. Of 170,000 or so clones in the sample, 90% to 95% were seen once. Sequencing was performed on peripheral blood. The sequence was obtained from a man between 50 and 59 years old with acute or convalescent COVID-19. This chain connects TRBV29-1 to TRBJ2-1, with 11 bases lining up with TRBD2. The CDR3 nucleotides read TGCAGCGGCCTACTAGCGGGAGTTCCAAGTCGTCCGGAGTTCTTC. It is translated as CSGLLAGVPSRPEFF.